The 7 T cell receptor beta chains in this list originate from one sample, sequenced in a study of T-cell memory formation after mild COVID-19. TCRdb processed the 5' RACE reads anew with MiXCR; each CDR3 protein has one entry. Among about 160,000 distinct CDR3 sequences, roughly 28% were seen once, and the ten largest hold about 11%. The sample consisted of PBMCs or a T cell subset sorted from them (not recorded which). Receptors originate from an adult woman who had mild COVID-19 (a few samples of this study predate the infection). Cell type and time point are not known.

Here the CDR3 DNA reads TGCAGTGCTGGGACAGGAGGCAATCAGCCCCAGCATTTT. It encodes CSAGTGGNQPQHF. V gene TRBV20-1 combines with J gene TRBJ1-5; 8 positions match TRBD1. CDR3 size: 13 residues. Germline values: CDR1 DFQATT, CDR2 SNEGSKA (reference sequence). J lost 2 bases, V lost 5 bases, and 2 bases had no gene match.

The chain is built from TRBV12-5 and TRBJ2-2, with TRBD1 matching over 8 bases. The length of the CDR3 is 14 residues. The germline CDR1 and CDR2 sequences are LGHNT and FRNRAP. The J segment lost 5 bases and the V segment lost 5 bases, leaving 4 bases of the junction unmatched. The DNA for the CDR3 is TGTGCTAGTGGTCTCCGGACAGGGACCGGGGAGCTGTTTTTT. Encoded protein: CASGLRTGTGELFF.

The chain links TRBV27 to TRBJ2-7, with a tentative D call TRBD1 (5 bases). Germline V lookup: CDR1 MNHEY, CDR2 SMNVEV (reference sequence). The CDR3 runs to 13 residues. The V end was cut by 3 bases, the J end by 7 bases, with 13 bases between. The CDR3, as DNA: TGTGCCAGCAGTTTGGTCAGGGAAGGGGAGCAGTACTTC. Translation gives CASSLVREGEQYF.

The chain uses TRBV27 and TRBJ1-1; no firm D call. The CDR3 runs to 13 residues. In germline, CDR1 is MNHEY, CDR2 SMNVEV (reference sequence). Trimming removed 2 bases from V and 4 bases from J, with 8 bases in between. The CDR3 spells CASSLGLGTEAFF. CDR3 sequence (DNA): TGTGCCAGCAGTTTAGGGCTGGGCACTGAAGCTTTCTTT.

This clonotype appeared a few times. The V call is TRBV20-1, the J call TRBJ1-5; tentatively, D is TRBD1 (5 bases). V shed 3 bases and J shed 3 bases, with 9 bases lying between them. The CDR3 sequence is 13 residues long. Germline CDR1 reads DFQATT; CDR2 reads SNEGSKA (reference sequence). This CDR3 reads CSASSGSNQPQHF. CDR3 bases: TGCAGTGCTAGTTCAGGGTCCAATCAGCCCCAGCATTTT.

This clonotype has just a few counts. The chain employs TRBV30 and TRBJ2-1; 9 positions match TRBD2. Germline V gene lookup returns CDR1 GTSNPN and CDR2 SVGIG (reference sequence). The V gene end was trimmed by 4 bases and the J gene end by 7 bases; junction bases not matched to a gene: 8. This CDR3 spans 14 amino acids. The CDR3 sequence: CAWTPGLARNEQFF. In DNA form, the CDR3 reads TGTGCCTGGACCCCGGGACTAGCCCGTAATGAGCAGTTCTTC.

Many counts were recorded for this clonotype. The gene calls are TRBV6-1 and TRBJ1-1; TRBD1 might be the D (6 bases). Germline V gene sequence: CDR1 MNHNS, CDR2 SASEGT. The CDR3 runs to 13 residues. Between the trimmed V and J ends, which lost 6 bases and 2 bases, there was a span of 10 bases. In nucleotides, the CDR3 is TGTGCCAGCAGCTGGGGACAAAACACTGAAGCTTTCTTT. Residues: CASSWGQNTEAFF.